The 16 T cell receptor beta chains in this list originate from one sample, sequenced in a study of T cell responses to AZD1222 COVID-19 vaccine. Some clones are missing from TCRdb's copy, which holds only in-frame ones; the method was immunoSEQ multiplex PCR. The repertoire consists of approximately 140,000 clones, with 94% occurring once and the leading ten covering 1.3%. The sample was peripheral blood, taken on day 0 of AZD1222 vaccination. All receptors come from an adult in good health.

This clone was seen only once. The genes are TRBV7-9 and TRBJ1-4; TRBD1 agrees at 7 bases. The CDR3 is 15 residues long. The trim removed 6 bases at V and 3 bases at J, leaving 7 bases unmatched. Germline-derived CDR1 and CDR2 are SEHNR and FQNEAQ (reference sequence). CDR3 sequence reads: CASRATGEANEKLFF. CDR3 bases: TGTGCCAGCAGGGCCACAGGGGAGGCTAATGAAAAACTGTTTTTT.

This clone has a single count. This sequence joins TRBV7-3 and TRBJ1-6, with D tentatively TRBD1 (6 bases). This CDR3 spans 15 amino acids. V was cut by 1 base and J by 6 bases, with 10 bases left in between. Germline V gives CDR1 SGHTA, CDR2 FQGTGA. CDR3 nucleotides: TGTGCCAGCAGCTTAAGCGGACAGTCTAATTCACCCCTCCACTTT. Amino acids: CASSLSGQSNSPLHF.

The rearrangement links TRBV6-5 to TRBJ2-1, with 8 positions matching TRBD1. V gave up 3 bases and J gave up 7 bases; unmatched junction bases: 8. In germline, CDR1 is MNHEY, CDR2 SVGAGI. CDR3 length: 15 amino acids. CDR3 sequence (DNA): TGTGCCAGCAGTTATTACGGACAGGGTGAAAATGAGCAGTTCTTC. Amino acid sequence: CASSYYGQGENEQFF.

CDR3 DNA sequence: TGCGCCAGCAGACGGGAGCAAGAGACCCAGTACTTC. It is translated as CASRREQETQYF. The genes are TRBV5-1 and TRBJ2-5; a weak D match, TRBD2 (6 bases). The germline V and J ends were trimmed by 5 bases and 2 bases, with 7 bases remaining between them. CDR3 length: 12 amino acids. Germline loops: CDR1 SGHRS, CDR2 YFSETQ.

This clone was counted a single time. J is TRBJ1-2 and V is TRBV30; D ambiguous. CDR1 is GTSNPN, CDR2 SVGIG, per germline (reference sequence). The V end was cut by 0 bases, the J end by 2 bases, with 10 bases between. The CDR3 has 14 residues. The CDR3 protein is CAWSVREMNYGYTF. For the CDR3, the DNA is TGTGCCTGGAGTGTACGTGAAATGAACTATGGCTACACCTTC.

This chain connects TRBV20-1 to TRBJ1-3; D is unclear. The CDR3 contains 11 residues. Germline V CDR1 and CDR2: DFQATT, SNEGSKA (reference sequence). The V end was cut by 7 bases, the J end by 8 bases, with 12 bases between. The CDR3 is CSVPTGDTIYF. Written as DNA, the CDR3 is TGCAGTGTCCCCACTGGGGACACCATATATTTT.

Only one count was recorded for this clone. This chain joins TRBV4-1 and TRBJ1-1, with D tentatively TRBD1 (5 bases). CDR1 and CDR2 from the germline V gene are MGHRA and YSYEKL. Trimming took 1 base from V and 3 from J, leaving 9 bases between them. The CDR3 contains 14 residues. CDR3 region: CASSQVLGHTEAFF. The CDR3 DNA reads TGCGCCAGCAGCCAAGTACTGGGGCACACTGAAGCTTTCTTT.

V usage is TRBV11-3 and J usage is TRBJ2-5; TRBD2 aligns across 14 bases. Germline loops: CDR1 SGHNT, CDR2 YENEEA. The CDR3 extends over 16 amino acids. The J segment lost 2 bases and the V segment lost 4 bases, leaving 3 bases of the junction unmatched. This chain's CDR3 is CASSWGLAGAQETQYF. In DNA, the CDR3 is TGTGCCAGCAGCTGGGGACTAGCGGGGGCTCAAGAGACCCAGTACTTC.

The gene calls are TRBV5-4 and TRBJ2-5; D is unresolved. Germline loops: CDR1 SGHNT, CDR2 YYREEE (reference sequence). This CDR3 is built from 13 residues. Trimming cost V 0 bases and J 5 bases, with 8 bases left between them. The CDR3 loop reads CASSLAPPETQYF. The DNA of the CDR3 is TGTGCCAGCAGCTTGGCACCTCCGGAGACCCAGTACTTC.

Of note for this clone: Additional DNA sequences in this sample encode the identical CDR3. The V call is TRBV7-9, the J call TRBJ1-1; TRBD1 aligns across 8 bases. CDR1 SEHNR and CDR2 FQNEAQ come from the germline V gene (reference sequence). This CDR3 has 14 amino acids. V trimming: 2 bases; J trimming: 2 bases; junction bases outside the gene matches: 1. The CDR3: CASSLQGANTEAFF. The DNA of the CDR3 is TGTGCCAGCAGCTTACAGGGGGCAAACACTGAAGCTTTCTTT.

On this clone itself: Different DNA sequences within this sample yield the same CDR3. The chain recombines TRBV7-9 with TRBJ1-5; 7 nucleotides match TRBD1. Germline V gene sequence: CDR1 SEHNR, CDR2 FQNEAQ (reference sequence). The CDR3 is 14 residues long. The V segment lost 1 base and the J segment 7 bases; nucleotides outside the gene matches: 4. The chain's CDR3 is CASSLGQGGQPQHF. DNA for the CDR3: TGTGCCAGCAGCTTAGGCCAGGGGGGCCAGCCCCAGCATTTT.

The V call is TRBV5-6, the J call TRBJ2-1; 8 nucleotides line up with TRBD2. Germline lookup yields CDR1 SGHDT and CDR2 YYEEEE. The length of the CDR3 is 16 residues. V shed 0 bases, J shed 4 bases, and the junction held 6 bases outside the gene matches. The DNA for the CDR3 is TGTGCCAGCAGCTTGGAGGTAGCGGGGCAGTACAATGAGCAGTTCTTC. This gives the protein CASSLEVAGQYNEQFF.

The genes are TRBV2 and TRBJ1-4; D may be TRBD1 (6 bases). The CDR3 is 15 residues long. Trimming removed 6 bases from V and 1 base from J, with 12 bases in between. CDR1 and CDR2 (germline): SNHLY, FYNNEI. In DNA form, the CDR3 reads TGTGCCAGCAGGCCCACAGGGCTAACTAATGAAAAACTGTTTTTT. Translated, it gives CASRPTGLTNEKLFF. Together with reference TRBV2 and TRBJ1-4, the CDR3 gives the full variable domain: EPEVTQTPSHQVTQMGQEVILRCVPISNHLYFYWYRQILGQKVEFLVSFYNNEISEKSEIFDDQFSVERPDGSNFTLKIRSTKLEDSAMYFCASRPTGLTNEKLFFGSGTQLSVL.

The V gene is TRBV27, the J gene TRBJ2-1; D perhaps matches TRBD1 (5 bases). V was trimmed by 5 bases and J by 8 bases, leaving 13 bases between them. The CDR3 has 13 residues. Germline assignment: CDR1 MNHEY and CDR2 SMNVEV (reference sequence). This CDR3 reads CASSIRAGYEQFF. DNA for the CDR3: TGTGCCAGCAGTATCAGAGCAGGGTATGAGCAGTTCTTC.

V usage is TRBV28 and J usage is TRBJ1-6; D not resolved. This CDR3 contains 14 residues. The V end lost 6 bases, the J end lost 0 bases, and 6 bases lay between the germline ends. Germline CDR1 reads MDHEN; CDR2 reads SYDVKM. The DNA of the CDR3 is TGTGCCAGCAGCGAGAGCTCCTATAATTCACCCCTCCACTTT. Translating gives CASSESSYNSPLHF.

The chain couples TRBV7-2 to TRBJ2-1; unclear D gene. The germline CDR1 and CDR2 sequences are SGHTA and FQGNSA. The CDR3 is 14 amino acids. Deletions cut 2 bases from V and 3 bases from J, with 8 bases between. CDR3 sequence reads: CASSLLTVYNEQFF. CDR3 coding DNA: TGTGCCAGCAGCTTACTAACAGTCTACAATGAGCAGTTCTTC.